This TCR beta chain was observed in a study of blood T cells in healthy people across ages. With respect to this clonotype: Being one base from a much bigger clone, this may be a read error.

Each sample provided at least 6 micrograms of extracted total RNA. A second PCR, run for about 6 to 11 cycles, used a sample-barcoded 5' primer plus a J-beta primer mix. From the 5' RACE reads, TCRdb called clonotypes with MiXCR, one entry per CDR3 protein. The table shows some 1.5 million distinct CDR3 sequences, with roughly 43% occurring only once. The CDR3 runs to 14 residues. Germline CDR1 and CDR2: SGHTA and FQGNSA. The chain recombines TRBV7-2 with TRBJ1-6; D is undetermined. This clonotype was obtained from a young woman in good health. What was sequenced was blood. In DNA, the CDR3 is TGTGCCAGCAGCTTGCAAAATGCTGGCTCACCCCCCCACTTT. Encoded protein: CASSLQNAGSPPHF.